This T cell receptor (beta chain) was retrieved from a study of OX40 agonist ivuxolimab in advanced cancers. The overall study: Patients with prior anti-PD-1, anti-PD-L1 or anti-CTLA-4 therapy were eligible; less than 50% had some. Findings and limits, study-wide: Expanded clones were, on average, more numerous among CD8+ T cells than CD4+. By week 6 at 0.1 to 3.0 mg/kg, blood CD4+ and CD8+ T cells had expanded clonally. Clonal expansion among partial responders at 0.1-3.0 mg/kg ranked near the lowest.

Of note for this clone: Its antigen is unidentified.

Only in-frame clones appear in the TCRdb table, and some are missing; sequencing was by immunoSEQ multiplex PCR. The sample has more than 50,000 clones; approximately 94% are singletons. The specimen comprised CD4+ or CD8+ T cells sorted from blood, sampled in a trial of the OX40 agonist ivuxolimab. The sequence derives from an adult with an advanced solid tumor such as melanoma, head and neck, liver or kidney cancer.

CDR3 DNA: TGTGCCAGCAGTACAGGGTTTGGAAACACCATATATTTT. Translating gives CASSTGFGNTIYF. The chain is built from TRBV6-5 and TRBJ1-3, with D maybe TRBD1 (6 bases). V lost 5 bases to trimming and J lost 3 bases, with 8 bases between them. Germline assignment: CDR1 MNHEY and CDR2 SVGAGI. This CDR3 has 13 residues.